The clone carrying this T cell receptor beta chain showed up just a few times. The data were obtained in a study of blood T cell repertoires in COVID-19. Sequencing used immunoSEQ multiplex PCR; TCRdb keeps in-frame clones, though not all of them. The table records 180,000 or so clones, about 83% of them present only once. The trim removed 7 bases at V and 5 bases at J, leaving 14 bases unmatched. The CDR3 sequence is 15 residues long. Germline V lookup: CDR1 SGHRS, CDR2 YFSETQ. This TCR came from a woman in her 30s who had recovered from COVID-19. V usage is TRBV5-1 and J usage is TRBJ2-5, with 7 bases that match TRBD2. Sequencing input: PBMCs or T cells enriched from blood (not recorded which). The DNA for the CDR3 is TGCGCCAGCTCTCGAACGGGGGGAGAGGCGGAGACCCAGTACTTC. Translated, it gives CASSRTGGEAETQYF.